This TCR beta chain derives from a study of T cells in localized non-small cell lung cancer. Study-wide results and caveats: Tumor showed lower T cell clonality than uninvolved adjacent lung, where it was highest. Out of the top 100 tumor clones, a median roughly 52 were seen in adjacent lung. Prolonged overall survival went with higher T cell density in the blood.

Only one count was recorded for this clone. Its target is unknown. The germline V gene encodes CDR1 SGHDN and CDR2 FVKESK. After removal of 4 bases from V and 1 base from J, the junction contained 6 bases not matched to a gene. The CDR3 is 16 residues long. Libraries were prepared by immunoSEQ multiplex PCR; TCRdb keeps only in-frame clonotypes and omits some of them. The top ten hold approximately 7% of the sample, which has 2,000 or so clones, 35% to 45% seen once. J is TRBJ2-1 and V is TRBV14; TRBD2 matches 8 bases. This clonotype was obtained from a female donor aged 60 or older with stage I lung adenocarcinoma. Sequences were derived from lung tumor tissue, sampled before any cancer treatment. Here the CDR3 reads CASSPLQRESYNEQFF. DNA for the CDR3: TGTGCCAGCAGCCCACTGCAGCGGGAGTCCTACAATGAGCAGTTCTTC.